Each of the 9 T cell receptor beta chains below was sequenced from the same sample in a study of blood T cell repertoires in COVID-19. Clones were sequenced by immunoSEQ multiplex PCR, and TCRdb holds only the in-frame ones, with some missing. Here the sample spans 120,000 or so clones, roughly four fifths being singletons. What was sequenced was peripheral blood. The origin of the receptors is a man between 60 and 75 years old with acute or convalescent COVID-19.

This clone was detected once. This chain links TRBV7-2 with TRBJ1-5; a weak D match, TRBD1 (6 bases). The CDR3 loop spans 15 amino acids. With 5 bases removed from V and 1 base from J, the gap between germline ends came to 12 bases. From germline, CDR1 is SGHTA and CDR2 FQGNSA. CDR3 sequence: CASSLWTDSNQPQHF. The CDR3 DNA sequence: TGTGCCAGCAGCCTCTGGACAGACAGCAATCAGCCCCAGCATTTT.

CDR3 DNA sequence: TGTGCCAGCAGTTACAGGGGGACGGGAGAGACCCAGTACTTC. Amino acid sequence: CASSYRGTGETQYF. The V call is TRBV6-2 or TRBV6-3, the J call TRBJ2-5; weak D call: TRBD1 (6 bases). The V gene's germline CDR1 is MNHEY and CDR2 SVGEGT. Trimming stripped 2 bases from V and 4 bases from J, with 11 bases between. This CDR3 has 14 amino acids.

This clone was observed a few times. The chain carries TRBV5-5 and TRBJ2-3; perhaps TRBD1 as D (6 bases). V shed 2 bases and J shed 9 bases, with 22 bases lying between them. The CDR3 runs 16 residues. Germline loops: CDR1 SGHKS, CDR2 YYEKEE (reference sequence). The CDR3 DNA reads as TGTGCCAGCAGCTTCTCCCTGGCGCGACAGGACGTAACGCAGTATTTT. Its protein product is CASSFSLARQDVTQYF.

The CDR3 DNA is TGTGCCAGCAGCGAGGGGACAGGGAGCACAGATACGCAGTATTTT. Translated, it gives CASSEGTGSTDTQYF. The gene calls are TRBV7-9 and TRBJ2-3; 9 nucleotides agree with TRBD1. J gave up 0 bases and V 5 bases, and 3 bases lay outside the gene matches. Germline V gene sequence: CDR1 SEHNR, CDR2 FQNEAQ (reference sequence). The CDR3 is 15 residues long.

The chain combines TRBV5-1 with TRBJ1-5; D gene uncertain. The CDR3 runs to 15 residues. Trimming left V 0 bases short and J 0 bases short, with 7 bases between. Germline CDR1 reads SGHRS; CDR2 reads YFSETQ. The CDR3, as DNA: TGCGCCAGCAGCTTGGGTGGAGGTAGCAATCAGCCCCAGCATTTT. As protein: CASSLGGGSNQPQHF.

This clone has only a few counts. The V call is TRBV7-2, the J call TRBJ2-1; 7 positions agree with TRBD2. CDR1 is SGHTA, CDR2 FQGNSA, per germline. The CDR3 runs 16 residues. Germline trimming cut 5 bases from V and 5 bases from J; bases unmatched to any gene: 12. This CDR3 reads CASSPRLGGWDNEQFF. For the CDR3, the DNA is TGTGCCAGCAGCCCACGGTTGGGGGGGTGGGACAATGAGCAGTTCTTC. The full variable domain, completed using reference TRBV7-2 and TRBJ2-1, is GAGVSQSPSNKVTEKGKDVELRCDPISGHTALYWYRQSLGQGLEFLIYFQGNSAPDKSGLPSDRFSAERTGGSVSTLTIQRTQQEDSAVYLCASSPRLGGWDNEQFFGPGTRLTVL.

This clone was picked up one time. The chain couples TRBV6-5 to TRBJ2-2, with TRBD2 identical over 7 bases. The CDR3 runs to 15 residues. Germline CDR1 reads MNHEY; CDR2 reads SVGAGI. With V trimmed by 6 bases and J by 6 bases, 10 bases remained unmatched. CDR3 sequence: CASRDLGGRAGELFF. The CDR3 bases are TGTGCCAGCAGAGATTTAGGAGGGAGGGCCGGGGAGCTGTTTTTT.

This chain joins TRBV25-1 and TRBJ1-2; 7 bases line up with TRBD1. CDR1 MGHDK and CDR2 SYGVNS come from the germline V gene. This CDR3 contains 15 residues. Germline trimming cut 2 bases from V and 2 bases from J; bases unmatched to any gene: 5. CDR3 sequence reads: CASSEARQGNYGYTF. In DNA, the CDR3 is TGTGCCAGCAGTGAAGCCCGACAGGGAAACTATGGCTACACCTTC.

This chain joins TRBV7-2 and TRBJ2-7, with TRBD1 matching over 7 bases. CDR3 length: 14 amino acids. CDR1 and CDR2 (germline): SGHTA, FQGNSA. V shed 5 bases and J 0 bases; nucleotides not matched to a gene: 4. CDR3 residues: CASSPDRVSYEQYF. The CDR3 nucleotides are TGTGCCAGCAGCCCTGACAGGGTCTCCTACGAGCAGTACTTC.